The 27 T cell receptor beta chains given below trace back to one sample, sequenced in a study of control samples from healthy donors and cancer patients. Profiling relied on immunoSEQ multiplex PCR, and the TCRdb table lists in-frame clones only, not all of them. Of around 180,000 clones in the sample, more than 85% were seen once. The sequencing input was blood. The receptors were gathered from a woman aged 40 to 49 in good health.

Only one count was recorded for this clone. The V call is TRBV12-3 or TRBV12-4, the J call TRBJ2-1; no firm D call. CDR3 length: 11 residues. V lost 3 bases and J 8 bases, leaving 5 bases between the germline ends. CDR3 coding DNA: TGTGCCAGCAGTTTCGTCCATGAGCAGTTCTTC. Its translation is CASSFVHEQFF.

V and J are TRBV5-6 and TRBJ1-2, with 7 nucleotides matching TRBD1. V lost 2 bases and J lost 4; bases outside the gene matches: 8. The CDR3 runs to 15 residues. Germline V gives CDR1 SGHDT, CDR2 YYEEEE. Here the CDR3 DNA reads TGTGCCAGCAGCTTAGCGGGACAGCAAATCTATGGCTACACCTTC. Translating it yields CASSLAGQQIYGYTF.

V gene TRBV28 combines with J gene TRBJ2-2; D unclear. The CDR3 runs 14 residues. Germline loops: CDR1 MDHEN, CDR2 SYDVKM. V gave up 2 bases and J gave up 4 bases, with 8 bases separating them. The CDR3 spells CASSLAQLTGELFF. The CDR3 DNA reads as TGTGCCAGCAGTTTAGCACAGCTCACCGGGGAGCTGTTTTTT.

V gene TRBV2 combines with J gene TRBJ1-4; D not certain. Germline CDR1 reads SNHLY; CDR2 reads FYNNEI. V was cut by 9 bases and J by 5 bases, with 13 bases left in between. The CDR3 loop spans 13 amino acids. The CDR3: CASRTDRNEKLFF. DNA of the CDR3: TGTGCCAGTAGGACGGACCGGAATGAAAAACTGTTTTTT.

This chain links TRBV3-1 (or the pseudogene TRBV3-2) with TRBJ1-2; 8 bases match TRBD1. J lost 6 bases, V lost 3 bases, and 6 bases had no gene match. Per germline, CDR1 LGHDT and CDR2 YNNKEL (reference sequence). The CDR3 loop spans 14 amino acids. The CDR3, as DNA: TGTGCCAGCAGCCATACAGGGGGGGGAAATGGCTACACCTTC. Residues: CASSHTGGGNGYTF.

The V call is TRBV7-9, the J call TRBJ1-1, with D tentatively TRBD1 (5 bases). This CDR3 spans 13 amino acids. V shed 6 bases and J shed 2 bases, with 10 bases lying between them. Germline V gives CDR1 SEHNR, CDR2 FQNEAQ (reference sequence). The CDR3 DNA reads as TGTGCCAGCAGTCTTGACAGTAACACTGAAGCTTTCTTT. Translating gives CASSLDSNTEAFF.

The CDR3 region has the DNA TGTGCCAGCAGCCGCGGGGGTACAGATACGCAGTATTTT. It translates to CASSRGGTDTQYF. J is TRBJ2-3 and V is TRBV7-2; 7 positions match TRBD2. In germline, CDR1 is SGHTA, CDR2 FQGNSA. With V trimmed by 5 bases and J by 3 bases, 2 bases remained unmatched. The CDR3 totals 13 residues. Full variable domain (missing parts from reference TRBV7-2 and TRBJ2-3): GAGVSQSPSNKVTEKGKDVELRCDPISGHTALYWYRQSLGQGLEFLIYFQGNSAPDKSGLPSDRFSAERTGGSVSTLTIQRTQQEDSAVYLCASSRGGTDTQYFGPGTRLTVL.

This chain links TRBV25-1 with TRBJ1-2, with TRBD1 matching over 7 bases. J gave up 7 bases and V 5 bases, and 16 bases lay outside the gene matches. The germline CDR1 and CDR2 sequences are MGHDK and SYGVNS. The CDR3 runs to 16 residues. The CDR3 nucleotides read TGTGCCAGCAGTAAGCGAACAGGGGAGGGAATCGGTGGCTACACCTTC. It encodes CASSKRTGEGIGGYTF.

The chain combines TRBV5-4 with TRBJ1-5; D remains ambiguous. Germline CDR1 SGHNT, CDR2 YYREEE (reference sequence). V lost 0 bases to trimming and J lost 5 bases, with 6 bases between them. The CDR3 length is 13 residues. CDR3 amino acids: CASSLAGYQPQHF. The CDR3 DNA is TGTGCCAGCAGCTTGGCAGGTTATCAGCCCCAGCATTTT.

The chain recombines TRBV2 with TRBJ1-6; unclear D gene. V gave up 1 base and J gave up 2 bases, with 9 bases separating them. Germline V gene lookup returns CDR1 SNHLY and CDR2 FYNNEI. CDR3 length: 16 residues. CDR3 bases: TGTGCCAGCAGTGAAGAGGGCTTCGCCTATAATTCACCCCTCCACTTT. As protein: CASSEEGFAYNSPLHF. Drawing the rest from reference TRBV2 and TRBJ1-6, the complete variable domain is EPEVTQTPSHQVTQMGQEVILRCVPISNHLYFYWYRQILGQKVEFLVSFYNNEISEKSEIFDDQFSVERPDGSNFTLKIRSTKLEDSAMYFCASSEEGFAYNSPLHFGNGTRLTVT.

This sequence joins TRBV5-7 and TRBJ2-1; 7 positions agree with TRBD2. TRBV5-7 is annotated as an ORF whose role is uncertain. The trim removed 10 bases at V and 2 bases at J, leaving 9 bases unmatched. The CDR3 loop spans 14 amino acids. The CDR3 region is CARQGLHTYNEQFF. The CDR3, as DNA: TGTGCCCGGCAGGGACTACATACCTACAATGAGCAGTTCTTC.

The chain joins TRBV5-1 to TRBJ2-1; possible D gene TRBD2, 5 bases. Germline CDR1 and CDR2: SGHRS and YFSETQ. This CDR3 comprises 16 residues. V gave up 3 bases and J gave up 5 bases, with 18 bases separating them. The CDR3 region has the DNA TGCGCCAGCAGCTCCAGGATTAGGGTGGAGGACAATGAGCAGTTCTTC. As protein: CASSSRIRVEDNEQFF.

The CDR3 DNA reads TGCGCCAGCAGCTTGACCCTACAGGGTGGTAGCACCGGGGAGCTGTTTTTT. This sequence encodes CASSLTLQGGSTGELFF. The chain employs TRBV5-1 and TRBJ2-2; perhaps TRBD1 as D (6 bases). The length of the CDR3 is 17 residues. Trimming took 1 base from V and 4 from J, leaving 17 bases between them. Germline lookup yields CDR1 SGHRS and CDR2 YFSETQ.

J is TRBJ2-7 and V is TRBV18, with 7 bases aligning to TRBD1. V lost 4 bases and J lost 1; bases outside the gene matches: 7. Looked up from germline, CDR1 is KGHSH and CDR2 is LQKENI. The CDR3 loop spans 15 amino acids. DNA for the CDR3: TGTGCCAGCTCACGGAGCCGGGACAGATCCTACGAGCAGTACTTC. Encoded protein: CASSRSRDRSYEQYF.

CDR3: CASSLEVAEAFF. CDR3 coding DNA: TGTGCCAGCAGCTTAGAGGTGGCTGAAGCTTTCTTT. The chain joins TRBV13 to TRBJ1-1, with unresolved D. Germline CDR1 reads PRHDT; CDR2 reads FYEKMQ (reference sequence). The CDR3 is 12 residues long. Between the trimmed V and J ends, which lost 1 base and 6 bases, there was a span of 6 bases.

There are a few counts of this clone. This chain joins TRBV3-1 (or the pseudogene TRBV3-2) and TRBJ2-7; TRBD2 might be the D (5 bases). V dropped 2 bases and J dropped 7 bases, with 15 bases sitting between them. Germline-derived CDR1 and CDR2 are LGHDT and YNNKEL (reference sequence). This CDR3 spans 14 amino acids. DNA for the CDR3: TGTGCCAGCAGCCAAACATGGCGGAGGCCGGAGCAGTACTTC. Amino acids: CASSQTWRRPEQYF.

This rearrangement joins TRBV19 to TRBJ1-5; perhaps TRBD1 as D (5 bases). The V gene lost 8 bases and the J gene lost 1 base, with 12 bases spanning the gap. The CDR3 has 14 amino acids. Per the germline V gene, CDR1 is LNHDA and CDR2 is SQIVND (reference sequence). CDR3 coding DNA: TGTGCCAGTGATTTGGGGGACAGCAATCAGCCCCAGCATTTT. Protein product: CASDLGDSNQPQHF. The full variable domain, completed using reference TRBV19 and TRBJ1-5, is DGGITQSPKYLFRKEGQNVTLSCEQNLNHDAMYWYRQDPGQGLRLIYYSQIVNDFQKGDIAEGYSVSREKKESFPLTVTSAQKNPTAFYLCASDLGDSNQPQHFGDGTRLSIL.

This chain links TRBV2 with TRBJ1-5, with 8 nucleotides matching TRBD1. Per germline, CDR1 SNHLY and CDR2 FYNNEI. J was trimmed by 5 bases and V by 8 bases; bases with no gene match: 8. The CDR3 loop spans 14 amino acids. CDR3 coding DNA: TGTGCCAGCTCATGGACAGGGCACCATCAGCCCCAGCATTTT. Protein sequence: CASSWTGHHQPQHF.

The V and J genes are TRBV10-1 and TRBJ2-3; D possibly uses TRBD1 or TRBD2 (6 bases each). This CDR3 has 14 amino acids. Germline CDR1 is WNHNN and CDR2 is SYGVQD (reference sequence). V was pared by 5 bases and J by 7 bases, with 16 bases between. The CDR3 coding sequence is TGCGCCAGCAGTTTCGGGGGCCCGTCAAATACGCAGTATTTT. This sequence encodes CASSFGGPSNTQYF.

The chain joins TRBV19 to TRBJ2-1; D unresolved. In germline, CDR1 is LNHDA, CDR2 SQIVND (reference sequence). Trimming stripped 3 bases from V and 10 bases from J, with 19 bases between. The CDR3 has 15 amino acids. The CDR3 nucleotides read TGTGCCAGTAGTATCTCGGCAGGTCCCCAAGGGGAGCAGTTCTTC. Translating it yields CASSISAGPQGEQFF.

V is TRBV3-1 (or the pseudogene TRBV3-2) and J is TRBJ2-7; no reliable D call. The CDR3 covers 13 residues. The germline gives CDR1 LGHDT, CDR2 YNNKEL (reference sequence). V was pared by 2 bases and J by 6 bases, with 11 bases between. CDR3 loop: CASSQSRSGEQYF. As DNA, the CDR3 is TGTGCCAGCAGCCAAAGCCGATCAGGCGAGCAGTACTTC.

This sequence joins TRBV5-1 and TRBJ2-2, with a tentative D call TRBD1 (6 bases). V was cut by 4 bases and J by 3 bases, with 10 bases left in between. The V gene's germline CDR1 is SGHRS and CDR2 YFSETQ. The length of the CDR3 is 14 residues. CDR3 sequence (DNA): TGCGCCAGCAGCACAGGGTCCGACACCGGGGAGCTGTTTTTT. This sequence encodes CASSTGSDTGELFF.

The chain couples TRBV6-5 to TRBJ2-2; 10 bases are shared with TRBD1. The CDR3 extends over 14 amino acids. CDR1 and CDR2 from the germline V gene are MNHEY and SVGAGI. V dropped 2 bases and J dropped 7; count of bases not matched to a gene: 1. CDR3 loop: CASSYGTGVGELFF. CDR3 in DNA: TGTGCCAGCAGTTACGGGACAGGGGTCGGGGAGCTGTTTTTT.

The V call is TRBV19, the J call TRBJ2-7; D call uncertain. The CDR3 consists of 14 residues. From germline, CDR1 is LNHDA and CDR2 SQIVND (reference sequence). V lost 5 bases and J lost 4, with 15 bases in between. DNA for the CDR3: TGTGCCAGTAGTGGAGTCGGACCGAAGTACGAGCAGTACTTC. Residues: CASSGVGPKYEQYF. Together with reference TRBV19 and TRBJ2-7, the CDR3 gives the full variable domain: DGGITQSPKYLFRKEGQNVTLSCEQNLNHDAMYWYRQDPGQGLRLIYYSQIVNDFQKGDIAEGYSVSREKKESFPLTVTSAQKNPTAFYLCASSGVGPKYEQYFGPGTRLTVT.

This chain uses TRBV7-6 with TRBJ1-4, with TRBD1 as a possible D gene (6 bases). Germline-derived CDR1 and CDR2 are SGHVS and FNYEAQ. The V end lost 5 bases, the J end lost 7 bases, and 14 bases lay between the germline ends. The CDR3 runs 14 residues. DNA for the CDR3: TGTGCCAGCAGCCCAGGGGCAGGGACTGAAAAACTGTTTTTT. Its translation: CASSPGAGTEKLFF.

This chain links TRBV5-1 with TRBJ2-2; 9 bases are a match to TRBD2. The CDR3 covers 14 residues. V was pared by 0 bases and J by 6 bases, with 0 bases of the junction left unmatched. Germline V gene lookup returns CDR1 SGHRS and CDR2 YFSETQ. As DNA, the CDR3 is TGCGCCAGCAGCTTGGGACTAGCGGCCGGGGAGCTGTTTTTT. Its translation: CASSLGLAAGELFF. Drawing the rest from reference TRBV5-1 and TRBJ2-2, the complete variable domain is KAGVTQTPRYLIKTRGQQVTLSCSPISGHRSVSWYQQTPGQGLQFLFEYFSETQRNKGNFPGRFSGRQFSNSRSEMNVSTLELGDSALYLCASSLGLAAGELFFGEGSRLTVL.

This clone occurred once. The V call is TRBV5-5, the J call TRBJ1-1; D remains unclear. V was cut by 1 base and J by 0 bases, with 7 bases left in between. The CDR3 length is 14 residues. Germline V gives CDR1 SGHKS, CDR2 YYEKEE (reference sequence). CDR3 coding DNA: TGTGCCAGCAGCTTGCTCAGCCTGAACACTGAAGCTTTCTTT. Amino acids: CASSLLSLNTEAFF.